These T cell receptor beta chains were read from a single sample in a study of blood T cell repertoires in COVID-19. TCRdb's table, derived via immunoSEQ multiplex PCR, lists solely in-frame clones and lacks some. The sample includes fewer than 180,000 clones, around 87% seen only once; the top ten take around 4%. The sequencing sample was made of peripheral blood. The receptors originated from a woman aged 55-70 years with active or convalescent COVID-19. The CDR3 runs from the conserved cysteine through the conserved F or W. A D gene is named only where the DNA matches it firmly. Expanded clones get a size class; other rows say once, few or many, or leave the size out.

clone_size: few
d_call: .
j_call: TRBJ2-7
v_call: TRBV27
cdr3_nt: TGTGCCAGCAGTTTAGCCACAGGGAGCGAGCAGTACTTC
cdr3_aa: CASSLATGSEQYF

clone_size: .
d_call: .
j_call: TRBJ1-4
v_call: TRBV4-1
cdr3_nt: TGCGCCAGCAGCCAGGTGCCCCTTGTAGGCAGGGTTAATGAAAAACTGTTTTTT
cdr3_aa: CASSQVPLVGRVNEKLFF

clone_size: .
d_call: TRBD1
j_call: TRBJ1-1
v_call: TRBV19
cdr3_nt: TGTGCCAGTACGGGACAGGGATGGACTGAAGCTTTCTTT
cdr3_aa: CASTGQGWTEAFF

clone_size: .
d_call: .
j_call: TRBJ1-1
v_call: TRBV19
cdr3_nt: TGTGCCAGTAGTAGCACTGATAGCACTGAAGCTTTCTTT
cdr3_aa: CASSSTDSTEAFF

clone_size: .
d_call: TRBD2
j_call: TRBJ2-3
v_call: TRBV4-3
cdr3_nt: TGCGCCAGCAGCCAGGGACTAGCGGGGGGTTCAGATACGCAGTATTTT
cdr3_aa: CASSQGLAGGSDTQYF

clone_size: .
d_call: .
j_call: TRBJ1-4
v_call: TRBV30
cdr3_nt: TGTGCCTGGAGTGGTCAGCGGTGGGAAAAACTGTTTTTT
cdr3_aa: CAWSGQRWEKLFF

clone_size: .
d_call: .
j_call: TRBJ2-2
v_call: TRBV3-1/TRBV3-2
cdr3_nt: TGTGCCAGCAGCCAAGATTGGGCGCGTACCGGGGAGCTGTTTTTT
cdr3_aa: CASSQDWARTGELFF

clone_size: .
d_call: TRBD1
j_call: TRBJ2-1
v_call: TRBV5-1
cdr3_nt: TGCGCCAGCAGCTCGGACAGGGGTGGATACAATGAGCAGTTCTTC
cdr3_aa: CASSSDRGGYNEQFF

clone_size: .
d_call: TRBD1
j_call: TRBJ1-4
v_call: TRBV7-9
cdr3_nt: TGTGCCAGCAGCAGATTCATCGGACAGGGTGAAGAAAAACTGTTTTTT
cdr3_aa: CASSRFIGQGEEKLFF

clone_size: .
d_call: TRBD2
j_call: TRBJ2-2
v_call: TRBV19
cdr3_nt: TGTGCCAGTACTAGCGGGGGGGACACCGGGGAGCTGTTTTTT
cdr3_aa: CASTSGGDTGELFF

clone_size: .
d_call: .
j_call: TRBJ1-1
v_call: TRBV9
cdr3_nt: TGTGCCAGCCGAAAACAGGAAAACACTGAAGCTTTCTTT
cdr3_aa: CASRKQENTEAFF

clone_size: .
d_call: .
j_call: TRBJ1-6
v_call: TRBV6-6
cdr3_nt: TGTGCCAGCAGTTACAGCGGTTCGGCCCTCCACTTT
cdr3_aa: CASSYSGSALHF

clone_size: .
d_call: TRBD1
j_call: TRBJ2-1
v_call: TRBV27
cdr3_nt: TGTGCCAGCAGCCTCTGGACAGGTAATTACAATGAGCAGTTCTTC
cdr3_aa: CASSLWTGNYNEQFF

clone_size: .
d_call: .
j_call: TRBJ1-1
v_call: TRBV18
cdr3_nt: TGTGCCAGCTCCGTCTTAGAAGGGGGTCTGGCTGAAGCTTTCTTT
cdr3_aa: CASSVLEGGLAEAFF

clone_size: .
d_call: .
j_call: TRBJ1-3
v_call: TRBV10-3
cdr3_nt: TGTGCCATCAGTGAGCTCCAAAGTGGGAGTGGAAACACCATATATTTT
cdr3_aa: CAISELQSGSGNTIYF

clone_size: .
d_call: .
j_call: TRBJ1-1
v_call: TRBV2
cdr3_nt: TGTGCCAGCAGTACCACGGACACTGAAGCTTTCTTT
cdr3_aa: CASSTTDTEAFF

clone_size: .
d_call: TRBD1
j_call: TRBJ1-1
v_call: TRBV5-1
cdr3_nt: TGCGCCAGCAGCTTGGCGGCGGCAGGGGGAGAGACTGAAGCTTTCTTT
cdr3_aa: CASSLAAAGGETEAFF

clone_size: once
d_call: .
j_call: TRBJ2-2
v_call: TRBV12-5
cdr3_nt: TGTGCTAGTGGTTTAGGGGTGTCAGAATTCACCGGGGAGCTGTTTTTT
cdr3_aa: CASGLGVSEFTGELFF

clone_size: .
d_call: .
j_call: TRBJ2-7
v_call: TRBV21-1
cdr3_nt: TGTGCCAGCAGCTACGAAGGGGGTCCCGAGGCCTACGAGCAGTACTTC
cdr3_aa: CASSYEGGPEAYEQYF

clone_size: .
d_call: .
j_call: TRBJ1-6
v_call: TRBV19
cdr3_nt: TGTGCCAGTACGAGGGACTTAACGGATTCACCCCTCCACTTT
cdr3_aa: CASTRDLTDSPLHF

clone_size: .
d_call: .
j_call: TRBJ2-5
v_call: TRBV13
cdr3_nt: TGTGCCAGCAGCTTAACCTTGGAGAAAGAGACCCAGTACTTC
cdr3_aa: CASSLTLEKETQYF

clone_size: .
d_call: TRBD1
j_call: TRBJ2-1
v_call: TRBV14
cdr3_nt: TGTGCCAGCAGCCCCGGGACAGGTTACAATGAGCAGTTCTTC
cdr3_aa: CASSPGTGYNEQFF

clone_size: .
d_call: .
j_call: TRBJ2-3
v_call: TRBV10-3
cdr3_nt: TGTGCCATCAGTGTCGACACGAGCACAGATACGCAGTATTTT
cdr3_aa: CAISVDTSTDTQYF

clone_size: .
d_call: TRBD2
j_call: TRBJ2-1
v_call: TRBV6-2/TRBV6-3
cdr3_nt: TGTGCCAGCAGTAGGTCGGGGAGGGAATACAATGAGCAGTTCTTC
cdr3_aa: CASSRSGREYNEQFF

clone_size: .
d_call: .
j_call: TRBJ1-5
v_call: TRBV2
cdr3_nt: TGTGCCAGTAACAGGGAAAAGAGCAATCAGCCCCAGCATTTT
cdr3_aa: CASNREKSNQPQHF

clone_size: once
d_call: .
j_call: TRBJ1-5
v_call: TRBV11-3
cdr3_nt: TGTGCCAGCAGCTTAGCAGGGAATAGCAATCAGCCCCAGCATTTT
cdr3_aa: CASSLAGNSNQPQHF

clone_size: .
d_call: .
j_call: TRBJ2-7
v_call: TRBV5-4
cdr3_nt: TGTGCCAGCAGCCTCTACTCCTACGAGCAGTACTTC
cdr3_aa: CASSLYSYEQYF

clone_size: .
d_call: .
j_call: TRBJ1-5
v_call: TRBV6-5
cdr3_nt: TGTGCCAGCAGCCGCACAGGTTCGGAACAGCCCCAGCATTTT
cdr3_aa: CASSRTGSEQPQHF

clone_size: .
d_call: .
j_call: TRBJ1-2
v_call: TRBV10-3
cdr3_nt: TGTGCCATCAGTGAGCAGGAAGGGAGAACTACTGGCTACACCTTC
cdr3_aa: CAISEQEGRTTGYTF

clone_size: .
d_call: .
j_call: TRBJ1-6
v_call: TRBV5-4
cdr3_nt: TGTGCCAGCAGCCCTGGACTGGGATCGCAGGGAGGCTCCTATAATTCACCCCTCCACTTT
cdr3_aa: CASSPGLGSQGGSYNSPLHF

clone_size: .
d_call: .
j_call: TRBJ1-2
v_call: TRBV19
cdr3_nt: TGTGCCAGTAGTCGCCTAGTTCTTAACTATGGCTACACCTTC
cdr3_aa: CASSRLVLNYGYTF

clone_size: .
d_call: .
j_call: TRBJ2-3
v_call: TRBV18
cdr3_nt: TGTGCCAGCTCACCCTCGACAGAGTCAGATACGCAGTATTTT
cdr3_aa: CASSPSTESDTQYF

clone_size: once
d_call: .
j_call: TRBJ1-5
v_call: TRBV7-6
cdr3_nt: TGTGCCAGCAGCTTAGGGGGCCATAGCAATCAGCCCCAGCATTTT
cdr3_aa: CASSLGGHSNQPQHF

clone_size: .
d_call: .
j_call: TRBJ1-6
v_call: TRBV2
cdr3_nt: TGTGCCAGCAGTCGAGATGTGGGCCTCGATAATTCACCCCTCCACTTT
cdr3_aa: CASSRDVGLDNSPLHF

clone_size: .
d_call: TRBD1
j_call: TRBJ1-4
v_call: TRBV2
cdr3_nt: TGTGCCAGCAGTAGGGACAGGGGGCCAAATGAAAAACTGTTTTTT
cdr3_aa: CASSRDRGPNEKLFF

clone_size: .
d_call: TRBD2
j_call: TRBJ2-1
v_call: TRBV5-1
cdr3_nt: TGCGCCAGCAGCTTAGCGGGGGTGCGGAGAAATGAGCAGTTCTTC
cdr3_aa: CASSLAGVRRNEQFF

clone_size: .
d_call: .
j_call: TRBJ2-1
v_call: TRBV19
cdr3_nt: TGTGCCAGTAGCCCTACAGGTTCCAGTGAGCAGTTCTTC
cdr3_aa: CASSPTGSSEQFF

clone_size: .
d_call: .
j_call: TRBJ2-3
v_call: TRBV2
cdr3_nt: TGTGCCAGCAGTCACACCACGAATTCGCAGTATTTT
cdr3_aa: CASSHTTNSQYF

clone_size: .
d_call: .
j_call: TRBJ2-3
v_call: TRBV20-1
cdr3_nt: TGCAGTGCTAGTACCAGGGGAGGGGCGGATACGCAGTATTTT
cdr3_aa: CSASTRGGADTQYF

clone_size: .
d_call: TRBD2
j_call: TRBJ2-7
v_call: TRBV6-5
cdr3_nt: TGTGCCAGCAGCCGTGCGGGGGGGGAATCCTACGAGCAGTACTTC
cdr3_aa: CASSRAGGESYEQYF

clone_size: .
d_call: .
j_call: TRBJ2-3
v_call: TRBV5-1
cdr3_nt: TGCGCCAGCAGGGAGACAGATACGCAGTATTTT
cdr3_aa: CASRETDTQYF

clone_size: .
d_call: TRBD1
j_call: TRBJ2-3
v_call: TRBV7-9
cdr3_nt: TGTGCCAGCAGTTCTGGACAGGCCTCCACAGATACGCAGTATTTT
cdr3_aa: CASSSGQASTDTQYF

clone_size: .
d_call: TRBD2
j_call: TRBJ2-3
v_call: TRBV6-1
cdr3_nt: TGTGCCAGCAGTGAAGGACGGGGGGGCACGCAGTATTTT
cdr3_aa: CASSEGRGGTQYF

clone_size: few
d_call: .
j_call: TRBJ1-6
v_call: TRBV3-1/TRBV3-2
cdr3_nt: TGTGCCAGCAGCCAAGATTGGCAGGCTCTTAATTCACCCCTCCACTTT
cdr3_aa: CASSQDWQALNSPLHF

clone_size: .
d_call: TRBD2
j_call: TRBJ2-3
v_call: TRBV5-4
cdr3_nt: TGTGCCAGCAGCTTAGGGCTAGCGGGGGATACGCAGTATTTT
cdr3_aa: CASSLGLAGDTQYF

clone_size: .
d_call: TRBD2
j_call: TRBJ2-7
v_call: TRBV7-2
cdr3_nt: TGTGCCAGCAGCCCAAGTTCTAGCGGTCCCTACGAGCAGTACTTC
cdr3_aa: CASSPSSSGPYEQYF

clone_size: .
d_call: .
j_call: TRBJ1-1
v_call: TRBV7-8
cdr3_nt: TGTGCCAGCAGCTTAACGGGGTCGAACACTGAAGCTTTCTTT
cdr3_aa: CASSLTGSNTEAFF

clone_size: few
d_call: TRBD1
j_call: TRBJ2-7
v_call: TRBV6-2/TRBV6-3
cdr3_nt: TGTGCCAGCAGTCGGGGACAGGGGGCCTACGAGCAGTACTTC
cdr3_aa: CASSRGQGAYEQYF

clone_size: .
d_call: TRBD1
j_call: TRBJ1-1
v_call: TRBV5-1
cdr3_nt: TGCGCCAGCAGCTTAAGGGACAGGGCCCCCACTGAAGCTTTCTTT
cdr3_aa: CASSLRDRAPTEAFF

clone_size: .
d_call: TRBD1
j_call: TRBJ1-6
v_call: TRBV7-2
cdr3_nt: TGTGCCAGCAGCTTATTTTGGACAGGAAATAATTCACCCCTCCACTTT
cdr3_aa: CASSLFWTGNNSPLHF

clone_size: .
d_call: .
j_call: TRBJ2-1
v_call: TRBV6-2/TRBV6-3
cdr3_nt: TGTGCCAGCAGTTACCTAACGTATAGGGGTTCCCACAATGAGCAGTTCTTC
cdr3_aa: CASSYLTYRGSHNEQFF

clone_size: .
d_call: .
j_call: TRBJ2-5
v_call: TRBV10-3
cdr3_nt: TGTGCCATCAGGGAGGGAACCGGGGAGACCCAGTACTTC
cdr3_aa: CAIREGTGETQYF

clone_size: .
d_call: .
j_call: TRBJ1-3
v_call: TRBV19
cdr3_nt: TGTGCTCCTAAGTTACGGGGCTCTGGAAACACCATATATTTT
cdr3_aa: CAPKLRGSGNTIYF

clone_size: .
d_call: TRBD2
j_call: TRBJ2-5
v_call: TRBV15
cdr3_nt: TGTGCCACCAGCAATGCAGGGACTAGCGGGGAAGAGACCCAGTACTTC
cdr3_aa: CATSNAGTSGEETQYF

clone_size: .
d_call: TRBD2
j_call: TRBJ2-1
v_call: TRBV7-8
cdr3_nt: TGTGCCAGCAGCAAGATGGTTATAGCGGGGGTGGATGAGCAGTTCTTC
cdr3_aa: CASSKMVIAGVDEQFF

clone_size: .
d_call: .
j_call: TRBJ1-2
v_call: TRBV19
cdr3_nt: TGTGCCAGTAGTATCGCGGCAGGGGACTATGGCTACACCTTC
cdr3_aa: CASSIAAGDYGYTF

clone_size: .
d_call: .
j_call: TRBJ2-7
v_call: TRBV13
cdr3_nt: TGTGCCAGCAGCTTCAGGGGAACTAACTACGAGCAGTACTTC
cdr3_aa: CASSFRGTNYEQYF

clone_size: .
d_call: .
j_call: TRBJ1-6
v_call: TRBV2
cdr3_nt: TGTGCCAGCAGTGAAGGCGGGGTAACCTATAATTCACCCCTCCACTTT
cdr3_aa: CASSEGGVTYNSPLHF

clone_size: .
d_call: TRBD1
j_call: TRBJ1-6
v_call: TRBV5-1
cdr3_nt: TGCGCCAGCAGCTTTAACAGGGGTGATTCACCCCTCCACTTT
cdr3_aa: CASSFNRGDSPLHF

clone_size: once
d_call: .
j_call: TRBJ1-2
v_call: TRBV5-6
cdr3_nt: TGTGCCAGCAGCCCAAATACAGGACCGAACTATGGCTACACCTTC
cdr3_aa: CASSPNTGPNYGYTF